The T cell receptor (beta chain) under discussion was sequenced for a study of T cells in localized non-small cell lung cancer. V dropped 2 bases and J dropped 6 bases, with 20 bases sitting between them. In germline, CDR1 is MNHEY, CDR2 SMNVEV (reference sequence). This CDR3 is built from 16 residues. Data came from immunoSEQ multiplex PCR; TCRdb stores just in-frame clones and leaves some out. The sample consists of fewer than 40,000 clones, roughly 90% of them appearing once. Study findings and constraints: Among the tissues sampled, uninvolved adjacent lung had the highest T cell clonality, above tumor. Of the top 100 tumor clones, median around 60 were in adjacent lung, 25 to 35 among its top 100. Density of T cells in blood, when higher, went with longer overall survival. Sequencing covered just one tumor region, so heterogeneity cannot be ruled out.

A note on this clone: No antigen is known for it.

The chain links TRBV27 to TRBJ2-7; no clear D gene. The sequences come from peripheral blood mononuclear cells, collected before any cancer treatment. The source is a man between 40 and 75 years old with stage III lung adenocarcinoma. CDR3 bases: TGTGCCAGCAGTTTAATAATTGCTCCAAATCGCCTCGAGCAGTACTTC. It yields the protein CASSLIIAPNRLEQYF.